These 22 T cell receptor beta chains were sequenced from one sample in a study of T cell repertoires and HLA-DP antigens. These TCRs' antigens remain unknown. Sequencing was performed with immunoSEQ multiplex PCR; in TCRdb, only in-frame clones are kept and a portion is missing. The sample records over 100,000 clones, more than 85% being singletons. Sequenced sample: CD4+ T cells from PBMCs. Every receptor here comes from a woman younger than 35 in good health and CMV-seronegative.

This chain joins TRBV7-2 and TRBJ1-1; TRBD1 matches 8 bases. Germline trimming cut 4 bases from V and 5 bases from J; bases unmatched to any gene: 6. This CDR3 has 14 amino acids. Germline CDR1 and CDR2: SGHTA and FQGNSA. As DNA, the CDR3 is TGTGCCAGCAGCTCTACAGGGGGTGGGACTGAAGCTTTCTTT. As protein: CASSSTGGGTEAFF.

The rearrangement uses TRBV6-5 and TRBJ1-3, with unresolved D. The germline V and J ends were trimmed by 0 bases and 4 bases, with 10 bases remaining between them. This CDR3 contains 15 residues. CDR1 MNHEY and CDR2 SVGAGI come from the germline V gene. The CDR3: CASSYSAGSGNTIYF. CDR3 in DNA: TGTGCCAGCAGTTACTCAGCTGGGTCCGGAAACACCATATATTTT.

This rearrangement joins TRBV9 to TRBJ1-4, with a possible D match to TRBD1 (6 bases). V shed 0 bases and J shed 6 bases, with 15 bases lying between them. Germline lookup yields CDR1 SGDLS and CDR2 YYNGEE. This CDR3 has 16 residues. CDR3 protein: CASSVADRRGDEKLFF. CDR3 coding DNA: TGTGCCAGCAGCGTAGCCGACAGGAGGGGTGATGAAAAACTGTTTTTT.

The chain recombines TRBV7-2 with TRBJ2-7; maybe TRBD2 (6 bases). Trimming removed 4 bases at V and 4 bases at J, with 17 bases between. This CDR3 has 15 amino acids. Germline assignment: CDR1 SGHTA and CDR2 FQGNSA. The CDR3 loop reads CASSSRGGAQYEQYF. In DNA, the CDR3 is TGTGCCAGCAGCTCCCGAGGAGGGGCTCAATACGAGCAGTACTTC.

The genes are TRBV5-4 and TRBJ2-2; 11 nucleotides match TRBD2. CDR3 length: 20 amino acids. V gave up 4 bases and J gave up 8 bases; unmatched junction bases: 22. Germline assignment: CDR1 SGHNT and CDR2 YYREEE (reference sequence). The CDR3 nucleotides read TGTGCCAGCAGCGCTAAGGACAGCTCGGGACTAGCGGCCCTGGTGGGGGAGCTGTTTTTT. The encoded protein is CASSAKDSSGLAALVGELFF.

CDR3 sequence: CASSVRTGGASEAFF. The CDR3 DNA follows: TGTGCCAGCAGTGTCAGGACAGGGGGCGCTTCTGAAGCTTTCTTT. The chain combines TRBV2 with TRBJ1-1; TRBD1 aligns across 11 bases. Looked up from germline, CDR1 is SNHLY and CDR2 is FYNNEI. The CDR3 runs 15 residues. Trimming cost V 4 bases and J 6 bases; bases outside gene matches: 7.

The chain employs TRBV9 and TRBJ2-2; TRBD2 aligns across 15 bases. Germline trimming cut 3 bases from V and 5 bases from J; bases unmatched to any gene: 2. Germline values: CDR1 SGDLS, CDR2 YYNGEE. The CDR3 spans 16 residues. Written as DNA, the CDR3 is TGTGCCAGCAGCGCGGGACTAGCGGGGGGAACCGGGGAGCTGTTTTTT. Translated, it gives CASSAGLAGGTGELFF.

This rearrangement joins TRBV18 to TRBJ2-5, with 7 bases that match TRBD2. Germline V lookup: CDR1 KGHSH, CDR2 LQKENI. With 4 bases clipped from V and 1 base from J, the junction kept 12 bases outside the gene matches. The CDR3 is made up of 17 amino acids. The CDR3 protein is CASSLKVTSALQETQYF. In nucleotides, the CDR3 is TGTGCCAGCTCACTAAAGGTCACTAGCGCCCTCCAAGAGACCCAGTACTTC.

The genes are TRBV5-4 and TRBJ2-5; 9 positions agree with TRBD1. CDR3 length: 16 residues. Trimming removed 2 bases from V and 5 bases from J; junction bases left unmatched: 10. Germline V gene sequence: CDR1 SGHNT, CDR2 YYREEE (reference sequence). Here the CDR3 DNA reads TGTGCCAGCAGCTTACCTGGACAGGGGCTTCGGGAGACCCAGTACTTC. Its translation is CASSLPGQGLRETQYF. The whole variable domain, filled in from reference TRBV5-4 and TRBJ2-5, reads ETGVTQSPTHLIKTRGQQVTLRCSSQSGHNTVSWYQQALGQGPQFIFQYYREEENGRGNFPPRFSGLQFPNYSSELNVNALELDDSALYLCASSLPGQGLRETQYFGPGTRLLVL.

The chain has TRBV5-6 and TRBJ1-6, with 7 bases matching TRBD1. The CDR3 extends over 13 amino acids. Germline trimming cut 4 bases from V and 13 bases from J; bases unmatched to any gene: 8. The germline gives CDR1 SGHDT, CDR2 YYEEEE. CDR3 nucleotide sequence: TGTGCCAGCAGCAGTACGACAGGGAGGCCCCTCCACTTT. This gives the protein CASSSTTGRPLHF.

The chain joins TRBV5-4 to TRBJ1-2; D possibly corresponds to TRBD1 (5 bases). V was trimmed by 3 bases and J by 3 bases, leaving 12 bases between them. The CDR3 contains 14 residues. CDR1 SGHNT and CDR2 YYREEE come from the germline V gene (reference sequence). The CDR3: CASSSTGTYYGYTF. The CDR3 bases are TGTGCCAGCAGCTCAACCGGGACTTACTATGGCTACACCTTC. Full variable domain (missing parts from reference TRBV5-4 and TRBJ1-2): ETGVTQSPTHLIKTRGQQVTLRCSSQSGHNTVSWYQQALGQGPQFIFQYYREEENGRGNFPPRFSGLQFPNYSSELNVNALELDDSALYLCASSSTGTYYGYTFGSGTRLTVV.

This clone was seen just once. CDR3 loop: CASSVGIWNTEAFF. The CDR3 DNA sequence: TGTGCCAGCAGCGTAGGGATCTGGAACACTGAAGCTTTCTTT. J is TRBJ1-1 and V is TRBV9; D gene ambiguous. The length of the CDR3 is 14 residues. Germline CDR1 reads SGDLS; CDR2 reads YYNGEE. Deletions cut 0 bases from V and 1 base from J, with 7 bases between. Full variable domain (outside the CDR3, taken from reference TRBV9 and TRBJ1-1): DSGVTQTPKHLITATGQRVTLRCSPRSGDLSVYWYQQSLDQGLQFLIQYYNGEERAKGNILERFSAQQFPDLHSELNLSSLELGDSALYFCASSVGIWNTEAFFGQGTRLTVV.

V usage is TRBV7-2 and J usage is TRBJ1-2; D may be TRBD1 (6 bases). The CDR3 consists of 12 residues. Germline V lookup: CDR1 SGHTA, CDR2 FQGNSA. Between the trimmed V and J ends, which lost 5 bases and 8 bases, there was a span of 12 bases. CDR3 residues: CASSAPGQGYTF. The DNA for the CDR3 is TGTGCCAGCAGCGCCCCGGGACAAGGCTACACCTTC.

The rearrangement joins TRBV18 to TRBJ2-1; perhaps D is TRBD1 or TRBD2 (5 bases each). The CDR3 consists of 19 residues. Trimming stripped 4 bases from V and 1 base from J, with 23 bases between. The V gene's germline CDR1 is KGHSH and CDR2 LQKENI. CDR3 nucleotides: TGTGCCAGCTCACAAATTCGGGACCAACCTTGGGATTCCTACAATGAGCAGTTCTTC. This encodes CASSQIRDQPWDSYNEQFF.

The chain uses TRBV6-5 and TRBJ2-1; tentative D call: TRBD1 (5 bases). The germline V gene encodes CDR1 MNHEY and CDR2 SVGAGI. The CDR3 has 12 residues. V was cut by 6 bases and J by 15 bases, with 18 bases left in between. The CDR3 DNA is TGTGCCAGCAGCCAGGACACGACAGTTCGGTTCTTC. Its translation: CASSQDTTVRFF.

This chain uses TRBV2 with TRBJ2-7; 11 nucleotides align to TRBD2. The CDR3 contains 17 residues. Germline V gene data show CDR1 as SNHLY and CDR2 as FYNNEI. The ends lost 4 bases at V and 2 bases at J; junction bases unmatched: 10. The CDR3 loop reads CASSVDSGRGVTYEQYF. CDR3 nucleotides: TGTGCCAGCAGTGTTGATAGCGGGAGGGGTGTTACCTACGAGCAGTACTTC.

The V gene is TRBV30, the J gene TRBJ1-4, with D uncertain. This CDR3 has 14 residues. Germline V lookup: CDR1 GTSNPN, CDR2 SVGIG (reference sequence). Trimming left V 4 bases short and J 7 bases short, with 16 bases between. CDR3: CAWTSADWGEKLFF. The CDR3 DNA reads TGTGCCTGGACGTCGGCAGACTGGGGTGAAAAACTGTTTTTT.

V usage is TRBV21-1 and J usage is TRBJ1-1. TRBV21-1 is listed as a pseudogene. This CDR3 has 15 residues. As DNA, the CDR3 is TGTGCCAGCAGCGGGGGGGACACCCTGAACACTGAAGCTTTCTTT. Protein: CASSGGDTLNTEAFF.

This chain joins TRBV27 and TRBJ2-7; 11 bases line up with TRBD1. Germline V CDR1 and CDR2: MNHEY, SMNVEV (reference sequence). This CDR3 spans 13 amino acids. V was pared by 6 bases and J by 5 bases, with 3 bases of the junction left unmatched. The CDR3 DNA sequence: TGTGCCAGCAGGTGGACAGGGGGCAACGAGCAGTACTTC. Protein product: CASRWTGGNEQYF.

J is TRBJ2-1 and V is TRBV7-8, with 10 bases matching TRBD2. Germline CDR1 SGHVS, CDR2 FQNEAQ. The ends lost 4 bases at V and 5 bases at J; junction bases unmatched: 8. This CDR3 comprises 16 residues. CDR3 region: CASSSTSGEWDNEQFF. In nucleotides, the CDR3 is TGTGCCAGCAGCTCCACTAGCGGGGAATGGGACAATGAGCAGTTCTTC.

This chain connects TRBV7-2 to TRBJ1-2, with D possibly being TRBD1 (5 bases). V was clipped by 2 bases and J by 2 bases, with 6 bases between them. CDR1 and CDR2 from the germline V gene are SGHTA and FQGNSA. The CDR3 is 13 residues long. As DNA, the CDR3 is TGTGCCAGCAGCTTACAGGGAAACTATGGCTACACCTTC. This codes for CASSLQGNYGYTF. The full variable domain, rest sourced from reference TRBV7-2 and TRBJ1-2, is GAGVSQSPSNKVTEKGKDVELRCDPISGHTALYWYRQSLGQGLEFLIYFQGNSAPDKSGLPSDRFSAERTGGSVSTLTIQRTQQEDSAVYLCASSLQGNYGYTFGSGTRLTVV.

This chain links TRBV7-2 with TRBJ1-1; D gene ambiguous. CDR1 is SGHTA and CDR2 is FQGNSA in the germline V gene. The CDR3 covers 13 residues. The V end was cut by 2 bases, the J end by 2 bases, with 6 bases between. The CDR3 loop reads CASSLQINTEAFF. CDR3 DNA: TGTGCCAGCAGCTTACAGATAAACACTGAAGCTTTCTTT. The variable domain in full, with the rest retrieved from reference TRBV7-2 and TRBJ1-1, is GAGVSQSPSNKVTEKGKDVELRCDPISGHTALYWYRQSLGQGLEFLIYFQGNSAPDKSGLPSDRFSAERTGGSVSTLTIQRTQQEDSAVYLCASSLQINTEAFFGQGTRLTVV.